This is a list of T cell receptor beta chains from one sample in a study of shared clonotypes between healthy human individuals. The assay was immunoSEQ multiplex PCR, and TCRdb's table has in-frame clones only and misses some. The repertoire holds just over 2,000,000 clones, with about 95% as singletons. The specimen sequenced was naive CD8+ T cells sorted from blood. Receptor source: a man aged 18-30 years in good health. CDR3s include the opening cysteine and the closing phenylalanine or tryptophan. The order of the fields is D gene, V gene, J gene, clone size, CDR3 DNA, CDR3 protein. The D gene is left open where the match is weak. The size entry is marked missing in some rows and otherwise reads once, few, many or a size class.

.	TRBV9	TRBJ1-3	.	TGTGCCAGCAGCGTAGGTGGGATCGCTGGAAACACCATATATTTT	CASSVGGIAGNTIYF
.	TRBV5-6	TRBJ2-7	.	TGTGCCAGCAGCTTGGAAGGGCTACCCTACGAGCAGTACTTC	CASSLEGLPYEQYF
TRBD2	TRBV4-1	TRBJ2-7	.	TGCGCCAGCAGCCTAGGGACTAGCGAGACAACCTACGAGCAGTACTTC	CASSLGTSETTYEQYF
TRBD2	TRBV7-2	TRBJ2-7	.	TGTGCCAGCAGCTTTAGCGGGACGTACGAGCAGTACTTC	CASSFSGTYEQYF
TRBD1	TRBV29-1	TRBJ2-7	.	TGCAGCGTCATCGGGGGACAGGGTTACGAGCAGTACTTC	CSVIGGQGYEQYF
.	TRBV28	TRBJ2-1	.	TGTGCCAGCAGTTTAGTCTGGGGCCTTTCCGATGAGCAGTTCTTC	CASSLVWGLSDEQFF
.	TRBV5-6	TRBJ2-7	.	TGTGCCAGCAGCTTAGACTTTTCCTACGAGCAGTACTTC	CASSLDFSYEQYF
.	TRBV7-3	TRBJ1-1	.	TGTGCCAGCAGCTTGTACCTGAACACTGAAGCTTTCTTT	CASSLYLNTEAFF
TRBD1	TRBV30	TRBJ1-4	.	TGTGCCTGGAGCTCGGGACAGGGTGAGGAAAAACTGTTTTTT	CAWSSGQGEEKLFF
.	TRBV5-4	TRBJ1-6	.	TGTGCCAGCAGCCTAGGACAGTCCATCCTCCACTTT	CASSLGQSILHF
.	TRBV4-2	TRBJ2-7	.	TGTGCCAGCAGCCCCAGGGTGAGCTACGAGCAGTACTTC	CASSPRVSYEQYF
.	TRBV6-1	TRBJ1-4	.	TGTGCCAGCAGTGAAAGCCGGGACACGGCGGAGGTAAAACTGTTTTTT	CASSESRDTAEVKLFF
.	TRBV29-1	TRBJ1-1	.	TGCAGCGTAGCCGGGGGGGCTGAAGCTTTCTTT	CSVAGGAEAFF
.	TRBV11-2	TRBJ2-5	.	TGTGCCAGCAGCTTAGAAGGCCGGGAGACCCAGTACTTC	CASSLEGRETQYF
TRBD1	TRBV18	TRBJ1-6	.	TGTGCCAGCTCCCCCGGGACAGGACCCCTTCCCCTCCACTTT	CASSPGTGPLPLHF
TRBD1	TRBV7-9	TRBJ2-5	.	TGTGCCAGCAGCTTGTGGGACAGTCAAGAGACCCAGTACTTC	CASSLWDSQETQYF
.	TRBV5-1	TRBJ1-3	.	TGCGCCAGCTCGCGCATCCCGACCTCTGGAAACACCATATATTTT	CASSRIPTSGNTIYF
TRBD2	TRBV2	TRBJ2-3	.	TGTGCCAGCAGTGAAAGTGCCCTAGCGGACACAGATACGCAGTATTTT	CASSESALADTDTQYF
TRBD1	TRBV18	TRBJ2-2	once	TGTGCCTCGACAGGGGAGAACACCGGGGAGCTGTTTTTT	CASTGENTGELFF
TRBD2	TRBV4-2	TRBJ2-7	.	TGTGCCAGCAGCCAAGAACCGGGACTAGCGGGGGGAAACTACGAGCAGTACTTC	CASSQEPGLAGGNYEQYF
.	TRBV20-1	TRBJ1-2	.	TGCAGTGCCCAGGGCTACACCTTC	CSAQGYTF
TRBD2	TRBV18	TRBJ2-3	.	TGTGCCAGCTCACCCGTCGGGACTACCGGCACAGATACGCAGTATTTT	CASSPVGTTGTDTQYF
.	TRBV7-9	TRBJ2-1	.	TGTGCCAGCAGCTTACTGGTTGGAGGATACATTGAGCAGTTCTTC	CASSLLVGGYIEQFF
.	TRBV6-1	TRBJ1-4	.	TGTGCCAGCAGTGAAGCGCGGGACTCGGGGCGGGAAAAACTGTTTTTT	CASSEARDSGREKLFF
.	TRBV5-4	TRBJ2-1	.	TGTGCCAGCAGCTTGTGGGGCCTTAGGGATGAGCAGTTCTTC	CASSLWGLRDEQFF
TRBD1	TRBV4-2	TRBJ2-2	.	TGTGCCAGCAGCCAAGGGGACAGGGGGATGAACACCGGGGAGCTGTTTTTT	CASSQGDRGMNTGELFF
TRBD1	TRBV2	TRBJ2-7	.	TGTGCCAGCGCTCGGGACAGGGACTACGAGCAGTACTTC	CASARDRDYEQYF